This T cell receptor beta chain was sequenced in a study of T cells in Graves' hyperthyroidism and ophthalmopathy. This clonotype was counted only a few times. What it binds is not known. Study-wide results and limits: Stable hyperthyroidism was separated from ophthalmopathy by a model based on 13 V-J features. Also found in blood were most expanded thyroid clonotypes above 0.001.

Absent ophthalmopathy progression within 18 months defined stable Graves' hyperthyroidism. There were TCR beta CDR3 regions amplified from RNA transcripts. First-round RT-PCR targeting the TCR CDR3 was performed with the HTBI primer set. TCRdb reprocessed the multiplex PCR reads via MiXCR and lists one record per CDR3 protein. Among approximately 520,000 distinct CDR3 sequences listed, more than 20% were seen once. This TCR was recovered from a man aged 18 to 30 with Graves' hyperthyroidism. Sequencing input: blood.

The CDR3 region has the DNA TGTGCCAGCAGTACACAGGCCGGCTTTAAAGAGACCCAGTACTTC. It translates to CASSTQAGFKETQYF. The chain has TRBV3-1 and TRBJ2-5, with D tentatively TRBD1 (5 bases). The length of the CDR3 is 15 residues. CDR1 is LGHDT, CDR2 YNNKEL, per germline (reference sequence). The germline V and J ends were trimmed by 6 bases and 3 bases, with 17 bases remaining between them.